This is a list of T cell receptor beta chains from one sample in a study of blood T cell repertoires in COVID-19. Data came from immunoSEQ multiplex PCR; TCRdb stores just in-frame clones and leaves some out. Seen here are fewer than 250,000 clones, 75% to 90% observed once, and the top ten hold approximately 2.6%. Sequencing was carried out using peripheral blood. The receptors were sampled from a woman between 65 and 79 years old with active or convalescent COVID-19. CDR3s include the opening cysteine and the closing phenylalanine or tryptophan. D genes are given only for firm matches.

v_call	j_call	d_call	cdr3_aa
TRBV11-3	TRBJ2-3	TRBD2	CASSPRTSGLDTQYF
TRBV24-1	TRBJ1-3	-	CATSDLTDTGNTIYF
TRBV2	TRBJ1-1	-	CASSERELLGNTEAFF
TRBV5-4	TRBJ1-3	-	CASSLDPGRASGNTIYF
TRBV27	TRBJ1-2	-	CASSLTGKSGYTF
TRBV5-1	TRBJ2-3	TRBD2	CASSSGGVSDTQYF
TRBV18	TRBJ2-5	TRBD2	CASSPGLAGGEGTQYF
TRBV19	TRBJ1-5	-	CASSPTSRNQPQHF
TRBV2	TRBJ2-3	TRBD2	CASKESGRTDTQYF
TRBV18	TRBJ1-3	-	CASSSGSSGNTIYF
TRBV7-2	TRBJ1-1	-	CASSLSPGTYTEAFF
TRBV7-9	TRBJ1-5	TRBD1	CASYYEGQEHQPQHF
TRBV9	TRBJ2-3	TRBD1	CASSVVQGADTQYF
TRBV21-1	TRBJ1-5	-	CASSKLRDRGKQPQHF
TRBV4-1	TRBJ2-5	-	CASSQDRTAPYQETQYF
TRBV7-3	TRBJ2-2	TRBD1	CASNPTGGNTGELFF
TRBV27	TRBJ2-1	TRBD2	CASSFRGVSANEQFF
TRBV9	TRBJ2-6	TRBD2	CASSAGGLGANVLTF
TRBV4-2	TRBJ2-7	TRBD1	CASARDSPYEQYF
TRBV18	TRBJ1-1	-	CASSSAMGGTEAFF
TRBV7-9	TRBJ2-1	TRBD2	CASSHSGSSYNEQFF
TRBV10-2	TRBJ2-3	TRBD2	CATAGERGGYTQYF
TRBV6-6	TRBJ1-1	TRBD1	CASLGQGGTEAFF
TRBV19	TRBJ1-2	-	CASKSGGYNYGYTF
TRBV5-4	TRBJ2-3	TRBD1	CASSFGQDTTDTQYF
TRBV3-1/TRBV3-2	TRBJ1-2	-	CASSLGRGGNNGYTF
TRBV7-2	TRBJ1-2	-	CASSFDGQYGYTF